The present T cell receptor (beta chain) was sequenced within a study of preoperative IRX-2 immunotherapy in early breast cancer. Produced via immunoSEQ multiplex PCR; TCRdb's table is partial and in-frame only. The profile covers 90,000 to 100,000 clones, with approximately 90% appearing a single time and over 2% taken by the ten largest. As for treatment: preoperative locoregional IRX-2 cytokine immunotherapy. Patients received preoperative, locoregional IRX-2 cytokine immunotherapy in a phase Ib study. The CDR3 is 15 residues long. The germline V gene encodes CDR1 MNHGY and CDR2 SAAAGT. V dropped 4 bases and J dropped 4 bases, with 14 bases sitting between them.

This sequence was found in a human donor with breast cancer. The J gene is TRBJ2-1, the V gene TRBV6-8, with D maybe TRBD2 (6 bases). This material consisted of tumor tissue, taken after IRX-2 immunotherapy. As DNA, the CDR3 is TGTGCCAGCAGTTTGGGAGGAGGGACTTACAATGAGCAGTTCTTC. Its protein is CASSLGGGTYNEQFF.